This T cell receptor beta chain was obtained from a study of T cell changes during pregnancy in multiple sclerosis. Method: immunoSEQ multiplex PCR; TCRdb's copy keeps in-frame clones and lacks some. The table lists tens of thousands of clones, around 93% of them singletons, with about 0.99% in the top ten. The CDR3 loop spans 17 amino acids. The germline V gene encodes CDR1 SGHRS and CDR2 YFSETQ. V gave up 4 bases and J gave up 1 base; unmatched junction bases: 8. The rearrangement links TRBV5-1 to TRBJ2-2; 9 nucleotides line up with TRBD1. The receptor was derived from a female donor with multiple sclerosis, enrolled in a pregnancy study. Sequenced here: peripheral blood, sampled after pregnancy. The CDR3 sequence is CASSGPYRGRNTGELFF. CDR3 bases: TGCGCCAGCAGCGGGCCCTACAGGGGGCGGAACACCGGGGAGCTGTTTTTT.